This TCR beta chain was sequenced in a study of post-analysis software for immune sequencing data. Study findings and constraints: With TRBV5-6, TRBV5-1 and TRBV20-1 included, several TRBV segments were more frequent in patients than in controls.

Concerning this clonotype: Its antigen remains unknown.

TCR beta cDNA libraries had unique molecular identifiers. TCRdb ran MiXCR on the PCR reads and lists one entry per CDR3 protein. The profile covers just over 250,000 distinct CDR3 sequences, with about 38% appearing a single time and less than 6% taken by the ten largest. Between the trimmed V and J ends, which lost 0 bases and 8 bases, there was a span of 20 bases. The CDR3 totals 16 residues. Germline CDR1 reads DFQATT; CDR2 reads SNEGSKA (reference sequence). This TCR came from a girl aged 5-17 years with multiple sclerosis. V usage is TRBV20-1 and J usage is TRBJ2-1; D perhaps matches TRBD1 (6 bases). Sequencing was performed on blood. This CDR3 reads CSARDLTGTRSDEQFF. The DNA for the CDR3 is TGCAGTGCTAGAGATCTGACAGGTACCAGAAGCGATGAGCAGTTCTTC.